These 15 T cell receptor beta chains came from one sample sequenced in a study of blood T cell repertoires in COVID-19. Repertoires were generated with immunoSEQ multiplex PCR, while TCRdb's copy carries only in-frame clones and drops some. The table includes about 390,000 clones, roughly 86% detected once. What was sequenced was peripheral blood. All receptors come from a woman between 55 and 75 years old with COVID-19, enrolled during active disease.

The rearrangement uses TRBV2 and TRBJ2-3; maybe TRBD1 (6 bases). Trimming pared 5 bases from V and 6 bases from J, leaving 15 bases between. The CDR3 spans 14 residues. Per the germline V gene, CDR1 is SNHLY and CDR2 is FYNNEI. The CDR3 sequence: CASSSITGRDTQYF. CDR3 bases: TGTGCCAGCAGTTCCATAACAGGGCGGGATACGCAGTATTTT.

The CDR3 here is CASSEGRVFAEQFF. The CDR3 bases are TGTGCCAGCAGCGAAGGCCGGGTATTCGCCGAGCAGTTCTTC. The chain uses TRBV3-1 (or the pseudogene TRBV3-2) and TRBJ2-1; D is unresolved. CDR1 is LGHDT, CDR2 YNNKEL, per germline (reference sequence). This CDR3 spans 14 amino acids. The V and J ends lost 5 bases and 10 bases respectively, with 18 bases between them.

The chain is built from TRBV30 and TRBJ2-5, with TRBD2 as a possible D gene (5 bases). The germline V gene has CDR1 GTSNPN and CDR2 SVGIG (reference sequence). V was clipped by 3 bases and J by 7 bases, with 18 bases between them. The CDR3 runs to 14 residues. The CDR3 nucleotides are TGTGCCTGGAGCGTTTCGGACTTGATAGGGACCCAGTACTTC. Translating it yields CAWSVSDLIGTQYF.

This clone occurred a few times. This rearrangement joins TRBV6-6 to TRBJ1-6; the D gene is possibly TRBD1 (5 bases). The CDR3 covers 14 residues. In germline, CDR1 is MNHNY, CDR2 SVGAGI (reference sequence). Trimming pared 6 bases from V and 7 bases from J, leaving 13 bases between. CDR3 loop: CASRTGGVNSPLHF. Here the CDR3 DNA reads TGTGCCAGCAGAACGGGGGGGGTCAATTCACCCCTCCACTTT.

The J gene is TRBJ2-4, the V gene TRBV28, with D tentatively TRBD2 (6 bases). V lost 6 bases and J lost 15, with 21 bases in between. Germline lookup yields CDR1 MDHEN and CDR2 SYDVKM. The length of the CDR3 is 13 residues. The CDR3 region is CASRSGGGTLPYF. The DNA for the CDR3 is TGTGCCAGCAGATCTGGGGGTGGGACTCTGCCGTACTTC.

This chain links TRBV9 with TRBJ2-7, with TRBD1 matching over 10 bases. The germline CDR1 and CDR2 sequences are SGDLS and YYNGEE. The CDR3 has 16 residues. V lost 4 bases, J lost 5 bases, and 12 bases stayed unmatched. In nucleotides, the CDR3 is TGTGCCAGCAGCCAAGGGATTGGACAGGGGGTCCACGAGCAGTACTTC. Its translation is CASSQGIGQGVHEQYF. Together with reference TRBV9 and TRBJ2-7, the CDR3 gives the full variable domain: DSGVTQTPKHLITATGQRVTLRCSPRSGDLSVYWYQQSLDQGLQFLIQYYNGEERAKGNILERFSAQQFPDLHSELNLSSLELGDSALYFCASSQGIGQGVHEQYFGPGTRLTVT.

As for this clone: The identical CDR3 is also encoded by other nucleotide sequences in the sample. The CDR3: CASSPGQGNSPLHF. CDR3 DNA sequence: TGTGCCAGCTCACCAGGGCAGGGGAACTCACCCCTCCACTTT. The chain is built from TRBV18 and TRBJ1-6, with a tentative D call TRBD1 (6 bases). Trimming left V 2 bases short and J 10 bases short, with 12 bases between. The length of the CDR3 is 14 residues. Per the germline V gene, CDR1 is KGHSH and CDR2 is LQKENI.

The J gene is TRBJ2-1, the V gene TRBV5-6, with TRBD2 matching 8 bases. The V segment lost 5 bases and the J segment 4 bases; nucleotides outside the gene matches: 11. Germline V gives CDR1 SGHDT, CDR2 YYEEEE. The length of the CDR3 is 16 residues. The CDR3 DNA reads as TGTGCCAGCAGTCCCACGACGGGGGGGTCATACAATGAGCAGTTCTTC. It codes for CASSPTTGGSYNEQFF.

The V and J genes are TRBV5-1 and TRBJ2-2; 7 positions match TRBD2. Germline trimming cut 4 bases from V and 2 bases from J; bases unmatched to any gene: 2. The CDR3 is made up of 14 amino acids. CDR1 and CDR2 (germline): SGHRS, YFSETQ. In DNA, the CDR3 is TGCGCCAGCAGCCGGGACTACAACACCGGGGAGCTGTTTTTT. Protein product: CASSRDYNTGELFF.

J is TRBJ2-3 and V is TRBV2; 8 bases match TRBD1. The CDR3 totals 17 residues. CDR1 and CDR2 from the germline V gene are SNHLY and FYNNEI. The CDR3 nucleotides are TGTGCTAAGTCAGGGGGCCTCACCGTATCTAACACAGATACGCAGTATTTT. This codes for CAKSGGLTVSNTDTQYF.

The chain employs TRBV4-1 and TRBJ2-7; TRBD1 matches 7 bases. This CDR3 spans 15 amino acids. The V gene's germline CDR1 is MGHRA and CDR2 YSYEKL. J lost 7 bases, V lost 4 bases, and 13 bases had no gene match. The CDR3 DNA sequence: TGCGCCAGCAGCCTTCCCGGGACAGTGCCGAAGGAGCAGTACTTC. Translation: CASSLPGTVPKEQYF.

A single count supports this clone. CDR3 bases: TGTGCCAGCTCACCTCGACAGTCCGCCTACACTGAAGCTTTCTTT. Protein sequence: CASSPRQSAYTEAFF. The V and J genes are TRBV18 and TRBJ1-1, with D perhaps matching TRBD1 (5 bases). The CDR3 is 15 amino acids. The V end lost 3 bases, the J end lost 3 bases, and 14 bases lay between the germline ends. Germline lookup yields CDR1 KGHSH and CDR2 LQKENI.

The rearrangement uses TRBV29-1 and TRBJ1-1; the D gene is possibly TRBD1 (6 bases). V lost 7 bases and J 1 base, leaving 13 bases between the germline ends. Germline values: CDR1 SQVTM, CDR2 ANQGSEA. The CDR3 is 13 residues long. CDR3 coding DNA: TGCAGCGATTACAGGGATCAGAACACTGAAGCTTTCTTT. Its translation is CSDYRDQNTEAFF.

The chain joins TRBV5-1 to TRBJ2-7; 10 nucleotides agree with TRBD1. CDR1 is SGHRS, CDR2 YFSETQ, per germline. This CDR3 has 17 residues. The J segment lost 6 bases and the V segment lost 3 bases, leaving 15 bases of the junction unmatched. The CDR3 protein is CASSYSGTGAAMGEQYF. DNA for the CDR3: TGCGCCAGCAGCTACTCCGGGACAGGGGCCGCCATGGGCGAGCAGTACTTC.

V usage is TRBV5-1 and J usage is TRBJ1-1, with D unresolved. CDR3 size: 15 residues. V was clipped by 4 bases and J by 5 bases, with 18 bases between them. Looked up from germline, CDR1 is SGHRS and CDR2 is YFSETQ. The chain's CDR3 is CASSPGGLGVTEAFF. The DNA of the CDR3 is TGCGCCAGCAGCCCGGGCGGGCTTGGAGTTACTGAAGCTTTCTTT.